Listed below are T cell receptor beta chains from one sample, sequenced in a study of T cells in localized non-small cell lung cancer. TCRdb's table, derived via immunoSEQ multiplex PCR, lists solely in-frame clones and lacks some. This sample has some 20,000 clones, with 90% found just once. The sequenced sample was peripheral blood, obtained before any cancer treatment. The receptors were sampled from a woman aged 35-70 years with stage I lung adenocarcinoma. The CDR3 runs from the conserved cysteine through the conserved F or W. D genes are given only for firm matches. Not all rows give a size; the values are once, few, many and, for expanded clones, a class.

clone size	V gene	D gene	J gene	CDR3 protein	CDR3 DNA
-	TRBV19	-	TRBJ2-5	CASSIDLARQETQYF	TGTGCCAGTAGTATAGATCTAGCGAGACAAGAGACCCAGTACTTC
-	TRBV5-4	-	TRBJ1-1	CASSYPGDMNTEAFF	TGTGCCAGCAGCTACCCCGGGGACATGAACACTGAAGCTTTCTTT
-	TRBV6-1	-	TRBJ2-7	CASRQGPNYEQYF	TGTGCCAGCAGGCAGGGCCCTAACTACGAGCAGTACTTC
-	TRBV28	TRBD1	TRBJ1-2	CASSLPQGASGYTF	TGTGCCAGCAGTCTTCCCCAGGGGGCGAGTGGCTACACCTTC
-	TRBV6-5	-	TRBJ2-6	CASALSGANVLTF	TGTGCCAGCGCCTTATCTGGGGCCAACGTCCTGACTTTC
-	TRBV9	TRBD1	TRBJ1-1	CASTLGQGATEAFF	TGTGCCAGTACTTTGGGACAGGGGGCCACTGAAGCTTTCTTT
few	TRBV7-9	TRBD1	TRBJ2-7	CASSGDRVRTREQYF	TGTGCCAGCAGCGGGGACAGGGTAAGGACTCGGGAGCAGTACTTC
-	TRBV11-3	-	TRBJ1-1	CASSPGRHGMAFF	TGTGCCAGCAGCCCCGGGAGGCATGGGATGGCTTTCTTT
-	TRBV14	-	TRBJ1-1	CASSQAGMNTEAFF	TGTGCCAGCAGCCAAGCGGGCATGAACACTGAAGCTTTCTTT
-	TRBV11-2	TRBD2	TRBJ2-7	CASRKAGGNYEQYF	TGTGCCAGCAGGAAAGCGGGAGGTAACTACGAGCAGTACTTC
-	TRBV11-2	TRBD1	TRBJ2-1	CASSSDRDRGGNEQFF	TGTGCCAGCAGCTCCGACCGGGACAGGGGTGGGAATGAGCAGTTCTTC
-	TRBV18	-	TRBJ2-3	CASSPPGALTGTDTQYF	TGTGCCAGCTCACCACCGGGCGCCTTAACCGGCACAGATACGCAGTATTTT
-	TRBV15	-	TRBJ2-1	CATSRERETTYNEQFF	TGTGCCACCAGCAGAGAACGGGAGACGACCTACAATGAGCAGTTCTTC
-	TRBV4-3	-	TRBJ2-3	CASSQERSGVTDTQYF	TGCGCCAGCAGCCAAGAAAGGAGCGGAGTTACAGATACGCAGTATTTT
-	TRBV12-2	-	TRBJ1-5	CASRLETGNQPQHF	TGTGCAAGTCGCTTAGAGACAGGGAATCAGCCCCAGCATTTT
-	TRBV7-2	-	TRBJ1-2	CASSLTSNYGYTF	TGTGCCAGCAGCCTGACATCTAACTATGGCTACACCTTC
-	TRBV9	-	TRBJ1-3	CASSSGQGNTIYF	TGTGCCAGCAGCTCCGGACAGGGAAACACCATATATTTT
-	TRBV28	TRBD2	TRBJ2-1	CASSFPGLAGDYNEQFF	TGTGCCAGCAGTTTCCCTGGACTAGCGGGGGACTACAATGAGCAGTTCTTC
-	TRBV5-1	-	TRBJ2-1	CASSLGQSSSYNEQFF	TGCGCCAGCAGCCTAGGACAGTCAAGCTCCTACAATGAGCAGTTCTTC
-	TRBV5-4	TRBD1	TRBJ1-1	CASSPETGGNTEAFF	TGTGCCAGCAGCCCGGAGACAGGGGGTAACACTGAAGCTTTCTTT
-	TRBV5-1	-	TRBJ2-3	CASSPRGGDTQYF	TGCGCCAGCAGCCCCAGGGGGGGAGATACGCAGTATTTT
-	TRBV18	-	TRBJ2-1	CASSPGLYNEQFF	TGTGCCAGCTCACCAGGGCTTTACAATGAGCAGTTCTTC
-	TRBV29-1	-	TRBJ2-3	CSVGGGRPTDTQYF	TGCTCAGTCGGCGGGGGCCGACCCACAGATACGCAGTATTTT
-	TRBV19	TRBD1	TRBJ1-1	CASQGQVVTEAFF	TGTGCCAGTCAGGGACAGGTTGTCACTGAAGCTTTCTTT
few	TRBV5-8	-	TRBJ2-3	CASSRDEPADTQYF	TGTGCCAGCAGCCGTGACGAGCCCGCAGATACGCAGTATTTT
-	TRBV4-1	-	TRBJ1-3	CASSQDRRNTIYF	TGCGCCAGCAGCCAAGATAGGCGAAACACCATATATTTT
-	TRBV11-2	-	TRBJ1-1	CASSSLSRGEAFF	TGTGCCAGCAGCTCACTTTCACGTGGGGAAGCTTTCTTT
-	TRBV13	TRBD1	TRBJ1-2	CASSVDRSARGYTF	TGTGCCAGCAGCGTGGACAGGTCTGCGAGGGGCTACACCTTC
-	TRBV18	TRBD2	TRBJ2-5	CASSPQSGLAGEETQYF	TGTGCCAGCTCACCTCAGTCGGGACTAGCGGGAGAAGAGACCCAGTACTTC
-	TRBV6-1	TRBD2	TRBJ2-1	CASEGAGKGFDEQFF	TGTGCCAGTGAGGGAGCGGGAAAGGGTTTCGATGAGCAGTTCTTC
once	TRBV6-5	TRBD1	TRBJ1-1	CASSYGQVEAFF	TGTGCCAGCAGTTACGGACAGGTAGAAGCTTTCTTT
-	TRBV4-1	-	TRBJ1-3	CASSQVETGNTIYF	TGCGCCAGCAGCCAAGTGGAAACTGGAAACACCATATATTTT
-	TRBV27	-	TRBJ2-2	CASKETWNTGELFF	TGTGCCAGCAAGGAGACTTGGAACACCGGGGAGCTGTTTTTT
-	TRBV7-2	-	TRBJ2-1	CASSPGDGYNEQFF	TGTGCCAGCAGCCCAGGGGACGGGTACAATGAGCAGTTCTTC
once	TRBV19	-	TRBJ2-1	CASSIAGFSYNEQFF	TGTGCCAGTAGTATAGCAGGGTTCTCCTACAATGAGCAGTTCTTC
-	TRBV18	-	TRBJ1-2	CASSPNYYGYTF	TGTGCCAGCTCACCAAACTACTATGGCTACACCTTC
-	TRBV29-1	-	TRBJ1-2	CSVLNINYGYTF	TGCAGCGTTCTGAATATTAACTATGGCTACACCTTC
few	TRBV6-1	TRBD1	TRBJ2-7	CASSVPGTESYEQYF	TGTGCCAGCAGTGTCCCCGGGACAGAATCCTACGAGCAGTACTTC
-	TRBV4-1	TRBD2	TRBJ2-3	CASSRSGSGSEADTQYF	TGCGCCAGCAGCCGAAGCGGGAGTGGGAGTGAGGCAGATACGCAGTATTTT
-	TRBV6-6	-	TRBJ1-5	CASSSPKGGNQPQHF	TGTGCCAGCAGCAGCCCCAAAGGTGGCAATCAGCCCCAGCATTTT
-	TRBV7-2	-	TRBJ2-7	CASSLGYGTYEQYF	TGTGCCAGCAGCTTAGGTTACGGAACCTACGAGCAGTACTTC
few	TRBV9	-	TRBJ1-1	CASSSLGTEAFF	TGTGCCAGCAGCTCCCTAGGGACTGAAGCTTTCTTT
-	TRBV4-3	-	TRBJ2-1	CASSQDFQSSYNEQFF	TGCGCCAGCAGCCAAGACTTTCAGAGCTCCTACAATGAGCAGTTCTTC
-	TRBV28	TRBD1	TRBJ1-5	CASRHYRGESQPQHF	TGTGCCAGCAGACACTACAGGGGCGAGTCTCAGCCCCAGCATTTT
-	TRBV20-1	-	TRBJ2-1	CSARSGRAQFF	TGCAGTGCTAGATCAGGAAGGGCGCAGTTCTTC